These 29 T cell receptor beta chains came from one sample sequenced in a study of T-cell memory formation after mild COVID-19. TCRdb passed the 5' RACE reads through MiXCR, listing each CDR3 protein once. The sample records roughly 240,000 distinct CDR3 sequences, less than 20% being singletons. Material: PBMCs or a T cell subset sorted from them (not recorded which). The source is an adult woman who had mild COVID-19 (a few samples of this study predate the infection). Cell type and time point are not known.

The rearrangement joins TRBV7-2 to TRBJ1-1; D is ambiguous. The CDR3 is 14 residues long. Germline-derived CDR1 and CDR2 are SGHTA and FQGNSA. V lost 2 bases and J lost 2, with 9 bases in between. In DNA, the CDR3 is TGTGCCAGCAGCTTAACGGTCTCAAACACTGAAGCTTTCTTT. Its protein product is CASSLTVSNTEAFF.

This clonotype appeared a few times. V is TRBV4-1 and J is TRBJ1-4; tentatively, D is TRBD1 (5 bases). Per the germline V gene, CDR1 is MGHRA and CDR2 is YSYEKL. The V end was cut by 8 bases, the J end by 10 bases, with 17 bases between. The CDR3 is 13 amino acids. The CDR3 here is CASRDPRQGKLFF. The CDR3, as DNA: TGCGCCAGCCGGGACCCCCGGCAAGGAAAACTGTTTTTT.

The chain employs TRBV11-1 and TRBJ1-1, with D hard to call. Germline V lookup: CDR1 SGHAT, CDR2 FQDESV (reference sequence). V shed 2 bases and J shed 1 base, with 14 bases lying between them. The length of the CDR3 is 16 residues. CDR3 nucleotides: TGTGCCAGCAGCTTACGGGCCCTGACGGGGAACACTGAAGCTTTCTTT. It translates to CASSLRALTGNTEAFF.

The chain employs TRBV6-5 and TRBJ2-1; TRBD2 agrees at 8 bases. Unmatched junction bases numbered 2, after V lost 2 bases and J lost 5 bases. CDR1 is MNHEY, CDR2 SVGAGI, per germline. The CDR3 consists of 14 residues. The CDR3 nucleotides are TGTGCCAGCAGTTACCTACTAGCGGACAATGAGCAGTTCTTC. This gives the protein CASSYLLADNEQFF.

The chain uses TRBV24-1 and TRBJ2-1; 11 bases map to TRBD2. Germline V gene sequence: CDR1 KGHDR, CDR2 SFDVKD. CDR3 length: 15 amino acids. V lost 0 bases to trimming and J lost 6 bases; unmatched junction nucleotides: 0. CDR3 loop: CATSDLTSGSNEQFF. The DNA for the CDR3 is TGTGCCACCAGTGATTTGACTAGCGGGAGCAATGAGCAGTTCTTC.

This clonotype was detected many times. The V call is TRBV9, the J call TRBJ1-6; 8 bases fit TRBD1. This CDR3 is built from 14 residues. The germline V gene has CDR1 SGDLS and CDR2 YYNGEE. V gave up 4 bases and J gave up 7 bases; unmatched junction bases: 4. In nucleotides, the CDR3 is TGTGCCAGCAGCTCTCGACAGGGGAATTCACCCCTCCACTTT. Amino acids: CASSSRQGNSPLHF.

This chain connects TRBV12-3 or TRBV12-4 to TRBJ2-3; the D gene is possibly TRBD2 (6 bases). The CDR3 contains 15 residues. V dropped 5 bases and J dropped 4 bases, with 16 bases sitting between them. CDR3 bases: TGTGCCAGCAGTCCCCAATTGACTAGATCAGATACGCAGTATTTT. Residues: CASSPQLTRSDTQYF.

This clonotype was observed a handful of times. The chain carries TRBV29-1 and TRBJ1-5; a possible D gene is TRBD1 (6 bases). The CDR3 runs to 14 residues. V was shortened by 5 bases and J by 5 bases, with 16 bases between the two germline ends. CDR1 is SQVTM, CDR2 ANQGSEA, per germline. The CDR3 DNA reads TGCAGCGTTAGGGGGGTGGGCGTCGATCAGCCCCAGCATTTT. It translates to CSVRGVGVDQPQHF.

V gene TRBV27 combines with J gene TRBJ1-2, with D perhaps TRBD1 (5 bases). Germline lookup yields CDR1 MNHEY and CDR2 SMNVEV (reference sequence). V was pared by 5 bases and J by 5 bases, with 12 bases between. CDR3 size: 13 residues. CDR3 sequence reads: CASSDHDSYGYTF. In DNA form, the CDR3 reads TGTGCCAGCAGTGATCACGACAGTTATGGCTACACCTTC.

This clonotype has more than one count but fewer than ten. The rearrangement joins TRBV5-4 to TRBJ2-3; tentatively, D is TRBD1 or TRBD2 (5 bases each). Trimming left V 4 bases short and J 0 bases short, with 15 bases between. The germline gives CDR1 SGHNT, CDR2 YYREEE (reference sequence). The CDR3 spans 16 residues. CDR3 in amino acids: CASSDRDGRSTDTQYF. In nucleotides, the CDR3 is TGTGCCAGCAGCGACCGGGACGGACGTAGCACAGATACGCAGTATTTT.

This clonotype was counted between two and nine times. This chain links TRBV12-3 or TRBV12-4 with TRBJ1-1; TRBD1 matches at 8 bases. The CDR3 has 16 amino acids. The V gene end was trimmed by 3 bases and the J gene end by 2 bases; junction bases not matched to a gene: 8. This CDR3 reads CASSFGTGSGNTEAFF. CDR3 in DNA: TGTGCCAGCAGTTTCGGGACAGGTAGCGGTAACACTGAAGCTTTCTTT.

The CDR3 DNA reads as TGTGCCAGCAGTACTGGACAGTTCACCGGGGAGCTGTTTTTT. Its protein is CASSTGQFTGELFF. This sequence joins TRBV2 and TRBJ2-2, with D possibly TRBD1 on 6 matching bases. V lost 5 bases, J lost 4 bases, and 11 bases lay in between. Germline V gene sequence: CDR1 SNHLY, CDR2 FYNNEI. This CDR3 contains 14 residues.

The V call is TRBV5-4, the J call TRBJ2-1; D unresolved. Germline-derived CDR1 and CDR2 are SGHNT and YYREEE (reference sequence). CDR3 length: 13 residues. V was shortened by 2 bases and J by 6 bases, with 9 bases between the two germline ends. This CDR3 is CASSLPVSNEQFF. CDR3 bases: TGTGCCAGCAGCTTACCCGTGAGCAATGAGCAGTTCTTC.

This clonotype has a count of ten or more. The genes are TRBV7-9 and TRBJ2-3; D may be TRBD2 (5 bases). With 5 bases removed from V and 5 bases from J, the gap between germline ends came to 20 bases. Germline CDR1 and CDR2: SEHNR and FQNEAQ (reference sequence). The CDR3 has 16 amino acids. The DNA of the CDR3 is TGTGCCAGCAGCACAGCCGGGGTATTAGGCGGAGATACGCAGTATTTT. This codes for CASSTAGVLGGDTQYF.

The chain joins TRBV24-1 to TRBJ2-7, with 8 bases lining up with TRBD1. This CDR3 has 15 residues. CDR1 is KGHDR and CDR2 is SFDVKD in the germline V gene. The V gene end was trimmed by 2 bases and the J gene end by 0 bases; junction bases not matched to a gene: 2. The CDR3 reads CATSDWTGSSYEQYF. In DNA form, the CDR3 reads TGTGCCACCAGTGATTGGACAGGGAGCTCCTACGAGCAGTACTTC.

This clonotype came up a few times. The rearrangement uses TRBV7-2 and TRBJ2-5, with D possibly being TRBD1 (6 bases). Germline CDR1 SGHTA, CDR2 FQGNSA. The CDR3 is made up of 19 amino acids. Between the trimmed V and J ends, which lost 1 base and 0 bases, there was a span of 21 bases. Here the CDR3 reads CASSLVSFKGVRDQETQYF. The CDR3 DNA is TGTGCCAGCAGCTTAGTGTCTTTTAAGGGGGTGAGGGACCAAGAGACCCAGTACTTC.

This chain joins TRBV12-3 or TRBV12-4 and TRBJ1-5; 7 bases are shared with TRBD1. This CDR3 has 16 amino acids. Trimming cost V 5 bases and J 1 base; bases outside gene matches: 8. The CDR3 reads CASSATGVRSNQPQHF. For the CDR3, the DNA is TGTGCCAGCAGTGCTACAGGGGTCCGAAGCAATCAGCCCCAGCATTTT.

The chain links TRBV15 to TRBJ1-5, with TRBD1 as a possible D gene (5 bases). This CDR3 spans 17 amino acids. The V end lost 0 bases, the J end lost 4 bases, and 16 bases lay between the germline ends. Germline V gene lookup returns CDR1 LNHNV and CDR2 YYDKDF (reference sequence). CDR3 sequence reads: CATSRDKWPGHNQPQHF. The CDR3 nucleotides read TGTGCCACCAGCAGAGATAAGTGGCCAGGGCATAATCAGCCCCAGCATTTT.

The gene calls are TRBV7-9 and TRBJ2-2; no clear D gene. V was cut by 5 bases and J by 9 bases, with 22 bases left in between. The germline gives CDR1 SEHNR, CDR2 FQNEAQ (reference sequence). This CDR3 is built from 16 residues. CDR3 sequence: CASSTDPPTKAWELFF. Written as DNA, the CDR3 is TGTGCCAGCAGCACCGATCCCCCAACTAAGGCCTGGGAGCTGTTTTTT.

The J gene is TRBJ2-1, the V gene TRBV5-1; D is uncertain. The CDR3 runs to 14 residues. V was shortened by 1 base and J by 4 bases, with 9 bases between the two germline ends. Germline-derived CDR1 and CDR2 are SGHRS and YFSETQ. The CDR3 spells CASSLRSGYNEQFF. CDR3 in DNA: TGCGCCAGCAGCTTGCGGAGTGGGTACAATGAGCAGTTCTTC.

This clonotype came up a few times. This chain joins TRBV5-6 and TRBJ2-3; D is uncertain. The CDR3 runs 15 residues. V was clipped by 1 base and J by 0 bases, with 9 bases between them. Germline values: CDR1 SGHDT, CDR2 YYEEEE. CDR3 loop: CASSLLVRSTDTQYF. In nucleotides, the CDR3 is TGTGCCAGCAGCTTGTTGGTGCGGAGCACAGATACGCAGTATTTT.

This clonotype has a count of ten or more. The V call is TRBV10-3, the J call TRBJ2-7; 7 bases align to TRBD1. Looked up from germline, CDR1 is ENHRY and CDR2 is SYGVKD. The junction had 5 bases not matched to a gene; V was cut back by 6 bases and J by 6 bases. The CDR3 spans 12 residues. In DNA, the CDR3 is TGTGCCATCAGCCCGACAGGGAGCGAGCAGTACTTC. It encodes CAISPTGSEQYF.

This clonotype was picked up many times. The chain is built from TRBV12-3 or TRBV12-4 and TRBJ2-5, with 13 bases identical to TRBD2. J was trimmed by 2 bases and V by 4 bases; bases with no gene match: 7. The CDR3 length is 17 residues. The CDR3 loop reads CASSSRRGLAGQETQYF. The CDR3 nucleotides read TGTGCCAGCAGTTCTCGGAGGGGACTAGCGGGACAAGAGACCCAGTACTTC.

This clonotype appeared a few times. The J gene is TRBJ1-3, the V gene TRBV15, with a weak D call TRBD1 (5 bases). CDR3 length: 16 amino acids. Trimming stripped 5 bases from V and 4 bases from J, with 18 bases between. The germline V gene encodes CDR1 LNHNV and CDR2 YYDKDF (reference sequence). In DNA form, the CDR3 reads TGTGCCACCAGCCGCCCGGGGGACGGGCAAGGAAACACCATATATTTT. Protein product: CATSRPGDGQGNTIYF.

This clonotype was counted between two and nine times. The chain uses TRBV3-1 and TRBJ2-7; maybe TRBD2 (6 bases). The V and J ends lost 6 bases and 7 bases respectively, with 16 bases between them. Germline loops: CDR1 LGHDT, CDR2 YNNKEL (reference sequence). The CDR3 is 13 amino acids. The CDR3 spells CASRGEAAGEQYF. The CDR3 DNA follows: TGTGCCAGCAGGGGGGAGGCCGCTGGGGAGCAGTACTTC.

The rearrangement links TRBV4-1 to TRBJ2-2, with 14 bases aligning to TRBD2. V was clipped by 3 bases and J by 2 bases; unmatched bases: 5. CDR3 size: 18 residues. Germline CDR1 and CDR2: MGHRA and YSYEKL. Here the CDR3 DNA reads TGCGCCAGCAGCCAGAGGACTAGCGGGGGGACCAACACCGGGGAGCTGTTTTTT. Translated: CASSQRTSGGTNTGELFF.

In this sample, this clonotype turned up a few times. The genes are TRBV20-1 and TRBJ1-5; possibly TRBD1 for D (5 bases). CDR3 length: 15 amino acids. V dropped 3 bases and J dropped 7 bases, with 19 bases sitting between them. Germline V gene sequence: CDR1 DFQATT, CDR2 SNEGSKA (reference sequence). In DNA form, the CDR3 reads TGCAGTGCTAGTTCGGGGGTCAGTGGATGGCAGCCCCAGCATTTT. This translates into CSASSGVSGWQPQHF.

V usage is TRBV11-2 and J usage is TRBJ2-5, with a possible D match to TRBD2 (6 bases). Germline loops: CDR1 SGHAT, CDR2 FQNNGV. The CDR3 runs 14 residues. Trimming removed 5 bases at V and 1 base at J, with 11 bases between. The CDR3 protein is CASSRRGPQETQYF. CDR3 coding DNA: TGTGCCAGCAGCCGGCGGGGACCCCAAGAGACCCAGTACTTC.

The chain couples TRBV9 to TRBJ2-7, with D uncertain. Looked up from germline, CDR1 is SGDLS and CDR2 is YYNGEE. V was clipped by 4 bases and J by 5 bases, with 7 bases between them. The CDR3 covers 11 residues. This chain's CDR3 is CASSTHDEQYF. The CDR3 DNA is TGTGCCAGCAGCACCCATGACGAGCAGTACTTC.